This passage covers 7 T cell receptor beta chains from one sample sequenced in a study of glioma-infiltrating T cells. TCR alpha and beta CDR3 regions were amplified from RNA using iRepertoire nested multiplex PCR. TCRdb independently ran MiXCR on the multiplex PCR reads; one entry per CDR3 protein. The data contain about 380,000 distinct CDR3 sequences, about 40% of them singletons. Source material: glioma tissue, nonneoplastic brain tissue, or PBMCs (not recorded which). The receptors originated from a human donor with low-grade glioma or glioblastoma, undergoing nonglioma brain surgery, or in good health (not recorded which).

This clonotype has only a few counts. This chain links TRBV20-1 with TRBJ2-6, with a tentative D call TRBD1 (5 bases). V lost 5 bases, J lost 0 bases, and 8 bases lay in between. The CDR3 is made up of 14 amino acids. Germline V gene data show CDR1 as DFQATT and CDR2 as SNEGSKA (reference sequence). In DNA form, the CDR3 reads TGCAGTGCTGTTCAGGGCTCTGGGGCCAACGTCCTGACTTTC. Its translation is CSAVQGSGANVLTF.

In regard to this clonotype: A clone one base away is much larger, so this may be a read error. This chain connects TRBV27 to TRBJ1-1, with TRBD1 matching over 10 bases. This CDR3 is built from 14 residues. CDR1 and CDR2 from the germline V gene are MNHEY and SMNVEV (reference sequence). For the CDR3, the DNA is TGTACCAGCAGAAGACAGGGGGCGCGGGCTGAAGCTTTCTTT. Translated: CTSRRQGARAEAFF.

Regarding this clonotype: A much larger clone lies one base from this, so it may be a read error. This chain joins TRBV28 and TRBJ1-5, with 9 bases identical to TRBD1. The CDR3 covers 16 residues. After removal of 7 bases from V and 2 bases from J, the junction contained 9 bases not matched to a gene. Per germline, CDR1 MDHEN and CDR2 SYDVKM. CDR3 DNA sequence: TGTGCCAGCATCCTTAACAGGGGGCCAGGCAATCAGCCCCAGCATTTT. This gives the protein CASILNRGPGNQPQHF.

This clonotype was observed a handful of times. The genes are TRBV27 and TRBJ2-1, with D uncertain. CDR1 and CDR2 from the germline V gene are MNHEY and SMNVEV (reference sequence). The CDR3 totals 13 residues. With 3 bases removed from V and 10 bases from J, the gap between germline ends came to 13 bases. CDR3 amino acids: CASSFGPLTEQFF. The CDR3, as DNA: TGTGCCAGCAGTTTCGGCCCCCTGACCGAGCAGTTCTTC.

This clonotype has ten or more counts. V and J are TRBV15 and TRBJ2-1; 8 bases match TRBD2. The CDR3 is made up of 11 amino acids. The germline CDR1 and CDR2 sequences are LNHNV and YYDKDF (reference sequence). The V and J ends lost 9 bases and 7 bases, in that order; junction bases with no gene match: 2. The DNA of the CDR3 is TGTGCCACGGGCGGGGGGAATGAGCAGTTCTTC. It encodes CATGGGNEQFF.

This clonotype was found many times. The V and J genes are TRBV20-1 and TRBJ1-2; the match to TRBD1 covers 7 bases. The CDR3 is made up of 12 amino acids. Germline CDR1 reads DFQATT; CDR2 reads SNEGSKA (reference sequence). V lost 6 bases and J lost 8; bases outside the gene matches: 9. DNA for the CDR3: TGCAGTGCCAGCCGGGACAGCTTCGGCTACACCTTC. This sequence encodes CSASRDSFGYTF.

This chain links TRBV7-8 with TRBJ2-5; 14 bases align to TRBD2. J gave up 2 bases and V 0 bases, and 8 bases lay outside the gene matches. The CDR3 sequence is 19 residues long. From germline, CDR1 is SGHVS and CDR2 FQNEAQ. CDR3 residues: CASSLALSRLAGGQETQYF. The DNA of the CDR3 is TGTGCCAGCAGCTTAGCGTTAAGTCGACTAGCGGGGGGGCAAGAGACCCAGTACTTC.